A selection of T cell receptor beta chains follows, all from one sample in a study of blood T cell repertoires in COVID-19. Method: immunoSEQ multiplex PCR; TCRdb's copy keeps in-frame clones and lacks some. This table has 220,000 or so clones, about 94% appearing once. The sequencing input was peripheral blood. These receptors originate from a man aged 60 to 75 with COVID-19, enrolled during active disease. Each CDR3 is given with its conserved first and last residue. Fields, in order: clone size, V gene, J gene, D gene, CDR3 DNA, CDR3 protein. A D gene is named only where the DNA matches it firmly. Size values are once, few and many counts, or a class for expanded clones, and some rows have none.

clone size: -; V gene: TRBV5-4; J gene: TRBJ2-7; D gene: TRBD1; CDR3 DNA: TGTGCCAGCAGCTGGGACAGGGCAACCTACGAGCAGTACTTC; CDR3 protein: CASSWDRATYEQYF
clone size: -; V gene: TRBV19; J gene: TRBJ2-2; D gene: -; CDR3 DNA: TGTGCCAGTAGTCCGTCCGGGACCGGGGAGCTGTTTTTT; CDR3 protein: CASSPSGTGELFF
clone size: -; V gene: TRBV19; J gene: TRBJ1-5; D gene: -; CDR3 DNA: TGTGCCAGTAGTAAACCAGGCTATCAGCCCCAGCATTTT; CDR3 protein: CASSKPGYQPQHF
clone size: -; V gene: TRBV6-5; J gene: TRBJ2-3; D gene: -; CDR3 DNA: TGTGCCAGCCACCGGGACATACCAGATACGCAGTATTTT; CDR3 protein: CASHRDIPDTQYF
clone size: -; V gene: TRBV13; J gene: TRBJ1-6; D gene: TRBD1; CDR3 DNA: TGTGCCAGCAGCCCGGGACAGGGAAATAATTCACCCCTCCACTTT; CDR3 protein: CASSPGQGNNSPLHF
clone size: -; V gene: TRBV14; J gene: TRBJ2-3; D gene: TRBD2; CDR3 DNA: TGTGCCAGCAGCCCAGGACTAGCGGCCCGGAAAGATACGCAGTATTTT; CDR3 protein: CASSPGLAARKDTQYF
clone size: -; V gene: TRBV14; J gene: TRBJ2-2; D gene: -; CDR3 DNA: TGTGCCAGCAGCTCCCGGGAAGAGGGAACCGGGGAGCTGTTTTTT; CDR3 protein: CASSSREEGTGELFF
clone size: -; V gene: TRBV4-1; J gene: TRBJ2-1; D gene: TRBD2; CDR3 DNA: TGCGCCAGCAGCCGAACTAGCGCAGCCTTCAATGAGCAGTTCTTC; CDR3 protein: CASSRTSAAFNEQFF
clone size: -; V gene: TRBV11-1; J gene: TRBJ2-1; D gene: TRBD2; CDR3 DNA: TGTGCCAGCAGCCTCGGGGGGAGCTCCTACAATGAGCAGTTCTTC; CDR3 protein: CASSLGGSSYNEQFF
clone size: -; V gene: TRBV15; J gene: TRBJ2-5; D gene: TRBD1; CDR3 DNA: TGTGCCACCAGCAGCTCGGGACAGGGGGCATGGGAGACCCAGTACTTC; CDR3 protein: CATSSSGQGAWETQYF
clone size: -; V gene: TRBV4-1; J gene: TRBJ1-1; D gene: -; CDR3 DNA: TGCGCCAGCAGCCACCCGGACAGCTTTAACACTGAAGCTTTCTTT; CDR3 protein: CASSHPDSFNTEAFF
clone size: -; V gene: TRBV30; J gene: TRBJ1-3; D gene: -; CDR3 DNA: TGTGCCTCTGGTACAGGGACCAGCTCTGGAAACACCATATATTTT; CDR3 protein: CASGTGTSSGNTIYF
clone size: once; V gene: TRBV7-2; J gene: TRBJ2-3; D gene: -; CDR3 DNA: TGTGCCAGCAGCTCCTCGACTAATACGCAGTATTTT; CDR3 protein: CASSSSTNTQYF
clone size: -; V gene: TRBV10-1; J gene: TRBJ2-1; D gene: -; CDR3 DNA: TGCGCCAGCAGTGAGGCGGCGGGGATAGGTGAGCAGTTCTTC; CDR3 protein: CASSEAAGIGEQFF
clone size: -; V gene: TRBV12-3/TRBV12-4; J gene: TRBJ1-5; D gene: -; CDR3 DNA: TGTGCCAGCTCCGGTAGCAATCAGCCCCAGCATTTT; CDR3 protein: CASSGSNQPQHF
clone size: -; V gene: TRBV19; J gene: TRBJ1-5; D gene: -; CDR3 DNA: TGTGCCAGTAGTATAGGCCAGTATAGCAATCAGCCCCAGCATTTT; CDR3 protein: CASSIGQYSNQPQHF
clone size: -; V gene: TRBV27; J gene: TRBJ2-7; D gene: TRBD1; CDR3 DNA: TGTGCCAGCAGTTCACGGGACAGGGGGCGAGGTACCGAGCAGTACTTC; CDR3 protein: CASSSRDRGRGTEQYF
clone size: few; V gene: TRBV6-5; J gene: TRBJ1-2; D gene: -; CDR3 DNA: TGTGCCAGCAGATTCCGGGGCTATGGCTACACCTTC; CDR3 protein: CASRFRGYGYTF
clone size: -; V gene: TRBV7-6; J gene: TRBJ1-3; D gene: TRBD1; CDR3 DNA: TGTGCCAGCAGCCCGTTAACAGGGGCTGGAAACACCATATATTTT; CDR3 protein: CASSPLTGAGNTIYF
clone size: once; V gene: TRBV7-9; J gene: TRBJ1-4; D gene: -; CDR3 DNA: TGTGCCAGCAGCTTAGGCCAGTCAACTAATGAAAAACTGTTTTTT; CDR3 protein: CASSLGQSTNEKLFF
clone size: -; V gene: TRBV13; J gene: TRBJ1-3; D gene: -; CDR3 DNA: TGTGCCAGCAGCTGGGGCCTGAGCTCTGGAAACACCATATATTTT; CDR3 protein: CASSWGLSSGNTIYF
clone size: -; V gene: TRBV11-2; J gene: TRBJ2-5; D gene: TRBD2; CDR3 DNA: TGTGCCAGCAGCTTTACTAGCGGTCAAGAGACCCAGTACTTC; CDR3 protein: CASSFTSGQETQYF